The 10 T cell receptor beta chains below come from one sample, sequenced in a study of blood T cell repertoires in COVID-19. Some clones are missing from TCRdb's copy, which holds only in-frame ones; the method was immunoSEQ multiplex PCR. In the table there are roughly 150,000 clones, approximately 83% of which are singletons. The sample consisted of PBMCs or T cells enriched from blood (not recorded which). All receptors come from a man between 65 and 79 years old who had been exposed to COVID-19.

The rearrangement uses TRBV5-1 and TRBJ2-1; perhaps TRBD2 as D (5 bases). V was shortened by 0 bases and J by 0 bases, with 7 bases between the two germline ends. Germline lookup yields CDR1 SGHRS and CDR2 YFSETQ. The CDR3 runs to 15 residues. The CDR3 DNA sequence: TGCGCCAGCAGCTTGGGGGAGAGCTCCTACAATGAGCAGTTCTTC. It is translated as CASSLGESSYNEQFF.

The rearrangement joins TRBV29-1 to TRBJ1-2; 7 bases are shared with TRBD1. Germline CDR1 SQVTM, CDR2 ANQGSEA. J was trimmed by 10 bases and V by 7 bases; bases with no gene match: 12. The CDR3 consists of 12 residues. This chain's CDR3 is CSARQGDFSYTF. The CDR3 nucleotides are TGCAGCGCTCGACAGGGCGATTTCTCCTACACCTTC.

This chain uses TRBV28 with TRBJ2-6; the D gene is possibly TRBD2 (6 bases). CDR3 length: 16 residues. Germline CDR1 is MDHEN and CDR2 is SYDVKM. The V gene lost 1 base and the J gene lost 0 bases, with 7 bases spanning the gap. The CDR3 is CASSLFGSSGANVLTF. The CDR3, as DNA: TGTGCCAGCAGTTTATTCGGGAGCTCTGGGGCCAACGTCCTGACTTTC.

The chain couples TRBV7-8 to TRBJ1-1; the D gene is possibly TRBD1 (6 bases). The CDR3 runs 13 residues. V lost 2 bases to trimming and J lost 5 bases, with 9 bases between them. CDR1 and CDR2 (germline): SGHVS, FQNEAQ. The CDR3 sequence: CASSLHRETEAFF. CDR3 sequence (DNA): TGTGCCAGCAGCTTACACAGGGAAACTGAAGCTTTCTTT.

The rearrangement links TRBV28 to TRBJ2-7; maybe TRBD2 (5 bases). V was cut by 6 bases and J by 3 bases, with 21 bases left in between. The V gene's germline CDR1 is MDHEN and CDR2 SYDVKM. There are 16 residues in the CDR3. The DNA of the CDR3 is TGTGCCAGCAGCCCCGCGGGTATAGGACGGCACTACGAGCAGTACTTC. Amino acids: CASSPAGIGRHYEQYF.

This clone was picked up a small number of times. The chain uses TRBV25-1 and TRBJ2-7, with no clear D. The CDR3 consists of 17 residues. V was cut by 3 bases and J by 3 bases, with 21 bases left in between. The germline gives CDR1 MGHDK, CDR2 SYGVNS. The CDR3 coding sequence is TGTGCCAGCAGTGATCCGGGTTACCCCTCGAGCCACTACGAGCAGTACTTC. The encoded protein is CASSDPGYPSSHYEQYF.

This chain links TRBV27 with TRBJ2-7; TRBD2 matches 7 bases. Germline V CDR1 and CDR2: MNHEY, SMNVEV (reference sequence). J gave up 1 base and V 2 bases, and 14 bases lay outside the gene matches. The length of the CDR3 is 18 residues. CDR3 region: CASSLSWSAGIISYEQYF. CDR3 coding DNA: TGTGCCAGCAGTTTAAGTTGGTCAGCGGGGATAATATCCTACGAGCAGTACTTC.

The chain couples TRBV11-2 to TRBJ1-2; the D is unclear. This CDR3 spans 13 amino acids. Trimming shortened V by 1 base and J by 0 bases, and 3 bases separated the two germline ends. CDR1 and CDR2 (germline): SGHAT, FQNNGV. The chain's CDR3 is CASSLAANYGYTF. CDR3 DNA sequence: TGTGCCAGCAGCTTAGCTGCTAACTATGGCTACACCTTC.

CDR3: CASSPLGNEQFF. DNA of the CDR3: TGTGCCAGCAGCCCCCTCGGCAATGAGCAGTTCTTC. This chain joins TRBV7-9 and TRBJ2-1; the D is unclear. Trimming took off 5 bases at V and 6 bases at J, with 8 bases between the two ends. Germline V gene data show CDR1 as SEHNR and CDR2 as FQNEAQ (reference sequence). The CDR3 runs to 12 residues.

A note on this clone: A read error may account for a junction end that differs from germline. The chain is built from TRBV10-3 and TRBJ1-6, with unresolved D. In germline, CDR1 is ENHRY, CDR2 SYGVKD. CDR3 length equals 13 residues. Written as DNA, the CDR3 is TGTGCCATCAGTGGCAGGAGGTATTCTCCCCTCCACTTT. It encodes CAISGRRYSPLHF.